This TCR beta chain comes out of a study of T-cell reconstitution after alpha-beta-depleted transplantation in children (dated by TCRdb to the mid-2010s). A note on the overall study: Using TCR repertoire profiling, the study followed T-cell immune reconstitution in a quantitative way in children after TCRalphabeta/CD19-depleted allogeneic hematopoietic cell transplantation.

The library was prepared using PCR. The sequencer was an Illumina HiSeq 2500. Molecular barcoding was employed in the preparation of TCR libraries, with unique molecular identifiers being used to normalize TCRbeta repertoire quantification. The public reads were run again by TCRdb, first through fastp at Q25 and then through MiXCR, and only productive beta chains were kept. Every entry covers one CDR3 protein and lists the most common genes and DNA from its rows. The sample table holds hundreds of thousands of distinct CDR3 sequences, of which 32% were seen once. The top ten hold roughly 2.5% of the sample. In the case of this clonotype: Its antigen has not been determined. Base qualities are not at hand, and no much larger clone is one base apart.

From a lookup of the germline V gene (reference sequence), CDR1 and CDR2 are GTSNPN and SVGIG. Between the V and J ends, shortened by 0 bases and 3 bases respectively, the junction contains 6 bases. The CDR3 runs 13 amino acids, cysteine and phenylalanine included. This entry keeps only the CDR3 DNA: 39 bases, framed from base 1. This chain is built from TRBV30 and TRBJ1-5, with no confident D gene call. The receptor's source is a human donor who donated a stem cell graft to a child with aplastic anemia. Sequenced here: PBMCs from the stem cell graft donor, sampled from the stem cell graft. The encoded CDR3 is CAWSVRSNQPQHF. The DNA reads as follows: TGTGCCTGGAGTGTCAGATCCAATCAGCCCCAGCATTTT.